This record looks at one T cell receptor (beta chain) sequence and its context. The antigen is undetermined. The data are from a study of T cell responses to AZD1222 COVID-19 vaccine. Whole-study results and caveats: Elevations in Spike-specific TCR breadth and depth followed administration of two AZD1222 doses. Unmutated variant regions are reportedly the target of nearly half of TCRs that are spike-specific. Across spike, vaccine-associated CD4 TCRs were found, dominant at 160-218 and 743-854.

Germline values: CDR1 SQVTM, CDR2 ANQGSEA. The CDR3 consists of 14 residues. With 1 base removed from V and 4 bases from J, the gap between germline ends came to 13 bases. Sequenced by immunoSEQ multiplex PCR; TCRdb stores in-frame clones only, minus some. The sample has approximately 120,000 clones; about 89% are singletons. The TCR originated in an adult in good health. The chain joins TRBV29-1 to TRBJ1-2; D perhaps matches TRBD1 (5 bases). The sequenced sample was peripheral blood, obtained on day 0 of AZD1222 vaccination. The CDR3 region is CSVEGGGSGYGYTF. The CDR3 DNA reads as TGCAGCGTTGAAGGGGGCGGCTCAGGCTATGGCTACACCTTC.